The clone carrying this T cell receptor (beta chain) was observed once. Antigen: not known. Repertoires were generated with immunoSEQ multiplex PCR, while TCRdb's copy carries only in-frame clones and drops some. This table has 150,000 to 200,000 clones, around nine tenths appearing once. This record belongs to a study of T cell responses to AZD1222 COVID-19 vaccine. Overall study findings and caveats: Only 6 or 7 individuals given AZD1222 were seropositive at baseline.

Sequencing used peripheral blood, obtained 28 days after the second AZD1222 dose. The sequence derives from an adult who received the AZD1222 COVID-19 vaccine.

Here the CDR3 reads CASSPSPAKNTEAFF. DNA of the CDR3: TGTGCCAGCTCACCCTCCCCAGCTAAGAACACTGAAGCTTTCTTT. This sequence joins TRBV18 and TRBJ1-1; D is undetermined. The germline CDR1 and CDR2 sequences are KGHSH and LQKENI. Trimming stripped 3 bases from V and 1 base from J, with 12 bases between. This CDR3 spans 15 amino acids. Using reference TRBV18 and TRBJ1-1 for the parts outside the CDR3, the full variable domain is NAGVMQNPRHLVRRRGQEARLRCSPMKGHSHVYWYRQLPEEGLKFMVYLQKENIIDESGMPKERFSAEFPKEGPSILRIQQVVRGDSAAYFCASSPSPAKNTEAFFGQGTRLTVV.